In its sample, the clone carrying this T cell receptor beta chain was seen a few times. Antigen specificity is unknown. Among the 110 or so subjects of the validation cohort, separate from the approximately 670-subject first cohort, were the donors. This sample is drawn from a study of cytomegalovirus exposure and HLA in healthy donors. Per the germline V gene, CDR1 is MGHDK and CDR2 is SYGVNS. V was clipped by 4 bases and J by 7 bases; unmatched bases: 5. CDR3 length equals 14 residues. Only in-frame clones appear in the TCRdb table, and some are missing; sequencing was by immunoSEQ multiplex PCR. The table includes 200,000 or so clones, approximately 88% detected once. Study observations and caveats: Among TCR sequences, most were rare, though some public TCRs appeared in many donors. Using the classifier, cytomegalovirus status was reportedly diagnosed with high specificity and sensitivity. The study put 150 or so TCR beta chains on its list as cytomegalovirus-associated.

This receptor was taken from a man aged 18 to 30 in good health and CMV-seropositive. Sequenced input: PBMCs. This chain uses TRBV25-1 with TRBJ2-2; 8 bases align to TRBD1. This CDR3 reads CASSAQGVVGELFF. The DNA of the CDR3 is TGTGCCAGCAGTGCACAGGGGGTTGTCGGGGAGCTGTTTTTT.